The clone carrying this T cell receptor beta chain was observed a single time. This entry belongs to a study of blood T cell repertoires in COVID-19. Study information: T cells, B-cell-depleted T cells, or PBMCs supplied cDNA or gDNA.

The protocol was immunoSEQ multiplex PCR, while the TCRdb copy is restricted to in-frame clones and leaves out a portion. The sample consists of approximately 31,000 clones, about nine tenths of them appearing once. Trimming pared 3 bases from V and 7 bases from J, leaving 15 bases between. The CDR3 runs 15 residues. The germline gives CDR1 MNHEY, CDR2 SMNVEV (reference sequence). The sample was peripheral blood. The TCR was taken from a man aged 55-75 years with acute or convalescent COVID-19. The V gene is TRBV27, the J gene TRBJ1-4, with D maybe TRBD1 (6 bases). Here the CDR3 reads CASSFLGGRVEKLFF. The CDR3 DNA follows: TGTGCCAGCAGTTTTTTAGGGGGTCGGGTTGAAAAACTGTTTTTT.